Following are 21 T cell receptor beta chains from one sample sequenced in a study of OX40 agonist ivuxolimab in advanced cancers. Assay used: immunoSEQ multiplex PCR; TCRdb lists only in-frame clones, some missing. The data hold fewer than 100,000 clones, with approximately 86% observed a single time. This sample comprised CD4+ or CD8+ T cells sorted from blood, obtained in a trial of the OX40 agonist ivuxolimab. These receptors came from an adult with an advanced solid tumor such as melanoma, head and neck, liver or kidney cancer.

J is TRBJ1-1 and V is TRBV19; D uncertain. In germline, CDR1 is LNHDA, CDR2 SQIVND (reference sequence). The CDR3 has 15 residues. V gave up 4 bases and J gave up 7 bases, with 19 bases separating them. Here the CDR3 DNA reads TGTGCCAGTAGTACGCCTGGTATTAGTAGGGTTGAAGCTTTCTTT. Translating gives CASSTPGISRVEAFF.

The rearrangement uses TRBV28 and TRBJ2-5; TRBD1 agrees at 9 bases. Per germline, CDR1 MDHEN and CDR2 SYDVKM. This CDR3 comprises 15 residues. With V trimmed by 3 bases and J by 5 bases, 7 bases remained unmatched. CDR3 residues: CASSLPDRGLETQYF. CDR3 DNA: TGTGCCAGCAGTTTGCCCGACAGGGGGTTGGAGACCCAGTACTTC.

This clone was seen a handful of times. The gene calls are TRBV6-6 and TRBJ1-3, with D hard to call. The germline V and J ends were trimmed by 2 bases and 3 bases, with 11 bases remaining between them. This CDR3 has 15 amino acids. The germline V gene has CDR1 MNHNY and CDR2 SVGAGI (reference sequence). The CDR3 protein is CASSYRARFGNTIYF. CDR3 in DNA: TGTGCCAGCAGTTACAGGGCCCGTTTTGGAAACACCATATATTTT.

The rearrangement joins TRBV4-1 to TRBJ1-4, with D possibly TRBD1 on 5 matching bases. This CDR3 has 15 residues. The ends were cut back, 0 bases at V and 8 bases at J, with 13 bases in the middle. Germline loops: CDR1 MGHRA, CDR2 YSYEKL. As DNA, the CDR3 is TGCGCCAGCAGCCAAGAGGGGCACGGAGGCGAAAAACTGTTTTTT. Protein: CASSQEGHGGEKLFF.

The gene calls are TRBV19 and TRBJ1-2; D call uncertain. Germline V gene sequence: CDR1 LNHDA, CDR2 SQIVND (reference sequence). CDR3 length equals 12 residues. The V end lost 5 bases, the J end lost 4 bases, and 8 bases lay between the germline ends. The CDR3 nucleotides read TGTGCCAGTAGTGTGTCCCTCTATGGCTACACCTTC. Translated, it gives CASSVSLYGYTF.

This chain connects TRBV5-4 to TRBJ2-7; TRBD1 is a possible D gene (7 bases). CDR3 length equals 13 residues. CDR1 SGHNT and CDR2 YYREEE come from the germline V gene (reference sequence). Trimming took off 9 bases at V and 6 bases at J, with 19 bases between the two ends. The CDR3 DNA is TGTGCCACCGGGCAGGGGGGATTAGTCGAGCAGTACTTC. Amino acids: CATGQGGLVEQYF.

V is TRBV6-6 and J is TRBJ1-6, with a possible D match to TRBD1 (6 bases). V lost 8 bases and J lost 5, with 7 bases in between. The germline gives CDR1 MNHNY, CDR2 SVGAGI (reference sequence). This CDR3 is built from 12 residues. Here the CDR3 DNA reads TGTGCCAGCGAGGGGGATAATTCACCCCTCCACTTT. Protein product: CASEGDNSPLHF.

The table lists this clone with a count of one. The chain combines TRBV28 with TRBJ1-1; tentative D call: TRBD1 (6 bases). CDR3 length: 15 residues. Trimming shortened V by 2 bases and J by 4 bases, and 14 bases separated the two germline ends. Germline lookup yields CDR1 MDHEN and CDR2 SYDVKM. CDR3 bases: TGTGCCAGCAGTTTAGTCCAGGGGACGGGCACTGAAGCTTTCTTT. Translated, it gives CASSLVQGTGTEAFF. Together with reference TRBV28 and TRBJ1-1, the CDR3 gives the full variable domain: DVKVTQSSRYLVKRTGEKVFLECVQDMDHENMFWYRQDPGLGLRLIYFSYDVKMKEKGDIPEGYSVSREKKERFSLILESASTNQTSMYLCASSLVQGTGTEAFFGQGTRLTVV.

This clone was seen a handful of times. The chain recombines TRBV7-3 with TRBJ2-2; weak D call: TRBD1 (5 bases). Looked up from germline, CDR1 is SGHTA and CDR2 is FQGTGA. V was cut by 6 bases and J by 7 bases, with 12 bases left in between. The CDR3 has 13 residues. The CDR3, as DNA: TGTGCCAGCAGTCAGGGTCATGGCGGGGAGCTGTTTTTT. Translated: CASSQGHGGELFF.

The chain carries TRBV28 and TRBJ2-1, with no clear D. CDR1 MDHEN and CDR2 SYDVKM come from the germline V gene. The CDR3 runs 14 residues. Trimming cost V 8 bases and J 3 bases, with 14 bases left between them. CDR3 sequence reads: CASRVPGNYNEQFF. DNA of the CDR3: TGTGCCAGCCGGGTGCCAGGAAACTACAATGAGCAGTTCTTC.

The chain combines TRBV28 with TRBJ1-2; D is unresolved. V was cut by 5 bases and J by 8 bases, with 12 bases left in between. The germline V gene has CDR1 MDHEN and CDR2 SYDVKM. This CDR3 contains 12 residues. As DNA, the CDR3 is TGTGCCAGCAGTGGTCCAACGGGAGGCTACACCTTC. Amino acid sequence: CASSGPTGGYTF.

This chain uses TRBV7-3 with TRBJ2-3; D unclear. This CDR3 is 12 amino acids long. The V gene lost 2 bases and the J gene lost 2 bases, with 2 bases spanning the gap. Germline V gene sequence: CDR1 SGHTA, CDR2 FQGTGA. The CDR3 is CASSLDTDTQYF. In DNA, the CDR3 is TGTGCCAGCAGCTTAGACACAGATACGCAGTATTTT.

This chain links TRBV28 with TRBJ1-3, with unresolved D. The CDR3 runs 15 residues. V was cut by 3 bases and J by 0 bases, with 9 bases left in between. Germline assignment: CDR1 MDHEN and CDR2 SYDVKM. The chain's CDR3 is CASSLVRLSGNTIYF. In nucleotides, the CDR3 is TGTGCCAGCAGTTTGGTACGGCTCTCTGGAAACACCATATATTTT.

V and J are TRBV5-8 and TRBJ2-2; D possibly corresponds to TRBD2 (5 bases). Trimming cost V 0 bases and J 4 bases, with 16 bases left between them. There are 17 residues in the CDR3. Germline V gives CDR1 SGHTS, CDR2 YDEGEE. The CDR3 reads CASSLGRAPSFTGELFF. In nucleotides, the CDR3 is TGTGCCAGCAGCTTGGGGCGGGCCCCCTCCTTCACCGGGGAGCTGTTTTTT.

This clone was observed a few times. This chain links TRBV5-6 with TRBJ2-1; 8 bases map to TRBD1. CDR1 and CDR2 (germline): SGHDT, YYEEEE. The CDR3 is made up of 15 amino acids. V lost 3 bases and J lost 5; bases outside the gene matches: 7. CDR3: CASSSRDRFHNEQFF. For the CDR3, the DNA is TGTGCCAGCAGCTCCCGGGACAGGTTCCACAATGAGCAGTTCTTC.

The V gene is TRBV19, the J gene TRBJ2-3, with 14 bases matching TRBD2. Germline V CDR1 and CDR2: LNHDA, SQIVND (reference sequence). The CDR3 covers 14 residues. The trim removed 7 bases at V and 7 bases at J, leaving 4 bases unmatched. The CDR3 reads CASKTSGGAHTQYF. As DNA, the CDR3 is TGTGCCAGTAAGACTAGCGGGGGGGCTCATACGCAGTATTTT.

The chain has TRBV19 and TRBJ1-2; D remains unclear. CDR1 and CDR2 from the germline V gene are LNHDA and SQIVND (reference sequence). The CDR3 totals 10 residues. Trimming left V 10 bases short and J 6 bases short, with 9 bases between. CDR3 DNA: TGTGCCACCTCCTCGGATGGCTACACCTTC. It yields the protein CATSSDGYTF.

The V call is TRBV19, the J call TRBJ2-3; 10 bases align to TRBD1. The CDR3 covers 16 residues. With 5 bases clipped from V and 4 bases from J, the junction kept 9 bases outside the gene matches. Germline values: CDR1 LNHDA, CDR2 SQIVND (reference sequence). The CDR3 DNA sequence: TGTGCCAGTAGTCCCCGGGACAGGGGATCCGCAGATACGCAGTATTTT. As protein: CASSPRDRGSADTQYF.

J is TRBJ2-1 and V is TRBV7-6; weak D call: TRBD2 (5 bases). Germline assignment: CDR1 SGHVS and CDR2 FNYEAQ. Between the trimmed V and J ends, which lost 6 bases and 5 bases, there was a span of 14 bases. The CDR3 consists of 14 residues. The CDR3: CASSREEVNNEQFF. CDR3 DNA: TGTGCCAGCAGTCGGGAAGAGGTGAACAATGAGCAGTTCTTC.

In nucleotides, the CDR3 is TGCGCCAGCACCATACAGGGGGCGGGATACAATGAGCAGTTCTTC. Amino acid sequence: CASTIQGAGYNEQFF. The V and J genes are TRBV10-2 and TRBJ2-1; TRBD1 agrees at 9 bases. The germline gives CDR1 WSHSY, CDR2 SAAADI. The CDR3 is 15 amino acids. Trimming removed 7 bases from V and 4 bases from J; junction bases left unmatched: 8.

The chain carries TRBV5-4 and TRBJ1-2; TRBD1 might be the D (5 bases). The germline V gene has CDR1 SGHNT and CDR2 YYREEE (reference sequence). V lost 4 bases to trimming and J lost 0 bases, with 7 bases between them. The length of the CDR3 is 13 residues. CDR3 region: CASSQGTNYGYTF. The CDR3, as DNA: TGTGCCAGCAGCCAGGGTACTAACTATGGCTACACCTTC.